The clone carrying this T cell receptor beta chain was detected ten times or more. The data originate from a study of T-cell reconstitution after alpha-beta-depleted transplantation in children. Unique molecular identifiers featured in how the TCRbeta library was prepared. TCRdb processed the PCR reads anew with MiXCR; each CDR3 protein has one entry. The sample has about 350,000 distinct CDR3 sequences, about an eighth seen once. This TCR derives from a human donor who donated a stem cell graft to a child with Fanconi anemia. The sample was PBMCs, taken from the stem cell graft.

In DNA, the CDR3 is TGTGCCACAGACAGGGGAGCGGGCGGCTACACCTTC. It encodes CATDRGAGGYTF. The V call is TRBV10-3, the J call TRBJ1-2; 8 nucleotides align to TRBD1. V lost 10 bases, J lost 8 bases, and 9 bases stayed unmatched. The CDR3 spans 12 residues. CDR1 and CDR2 from the germline V gene are ENHRY and SYGVKD.